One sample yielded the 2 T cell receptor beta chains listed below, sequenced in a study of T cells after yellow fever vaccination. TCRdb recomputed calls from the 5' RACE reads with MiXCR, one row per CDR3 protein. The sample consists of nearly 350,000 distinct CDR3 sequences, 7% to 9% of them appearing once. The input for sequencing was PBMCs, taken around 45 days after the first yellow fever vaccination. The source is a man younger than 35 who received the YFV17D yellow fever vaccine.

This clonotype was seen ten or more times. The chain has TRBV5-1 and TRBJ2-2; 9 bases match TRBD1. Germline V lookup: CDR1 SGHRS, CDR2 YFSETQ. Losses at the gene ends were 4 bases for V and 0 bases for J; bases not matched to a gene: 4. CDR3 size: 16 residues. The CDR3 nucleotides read TGCGCCAGCAGCCCACGGACAGGGGCGAACACCGGGGAGCTGTTTTTT. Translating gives CASSPRTGANTGELFF. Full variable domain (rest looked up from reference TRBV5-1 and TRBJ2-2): KAGVTQTPRYLIKTRGQQVTLSCSPISGHRSVSWYQQTPGQGLQFLFEYFSETQRNKGNFPGRFSGRQFSNSRSEMNVSTLELGDSALYLCASSPRTGANTGELFFGEGSRLTVL.

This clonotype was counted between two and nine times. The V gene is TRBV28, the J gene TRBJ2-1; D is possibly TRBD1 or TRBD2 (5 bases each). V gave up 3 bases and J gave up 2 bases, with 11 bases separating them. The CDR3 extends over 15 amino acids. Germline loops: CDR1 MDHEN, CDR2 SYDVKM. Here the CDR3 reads CASSFGGYTYNEQFF. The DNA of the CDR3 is TGTGCCAGCAGTTTTGGGGGTTATACCTACAATGAGCAGTTCTTC.